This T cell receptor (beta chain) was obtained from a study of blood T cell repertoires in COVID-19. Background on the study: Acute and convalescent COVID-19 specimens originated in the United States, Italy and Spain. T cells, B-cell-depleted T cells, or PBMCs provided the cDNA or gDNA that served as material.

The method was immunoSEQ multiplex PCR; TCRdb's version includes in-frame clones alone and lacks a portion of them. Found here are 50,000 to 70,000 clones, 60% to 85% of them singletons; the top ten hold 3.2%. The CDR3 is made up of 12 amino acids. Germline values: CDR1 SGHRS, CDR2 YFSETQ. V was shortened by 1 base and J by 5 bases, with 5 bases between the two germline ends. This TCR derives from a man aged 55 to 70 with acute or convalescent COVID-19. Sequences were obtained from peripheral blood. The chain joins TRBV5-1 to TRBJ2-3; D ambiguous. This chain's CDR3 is CASSLSGDTQYF. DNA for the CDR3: TGCGCCAGCAGCTTGTCGGGAGATACGCAGTATTTT.